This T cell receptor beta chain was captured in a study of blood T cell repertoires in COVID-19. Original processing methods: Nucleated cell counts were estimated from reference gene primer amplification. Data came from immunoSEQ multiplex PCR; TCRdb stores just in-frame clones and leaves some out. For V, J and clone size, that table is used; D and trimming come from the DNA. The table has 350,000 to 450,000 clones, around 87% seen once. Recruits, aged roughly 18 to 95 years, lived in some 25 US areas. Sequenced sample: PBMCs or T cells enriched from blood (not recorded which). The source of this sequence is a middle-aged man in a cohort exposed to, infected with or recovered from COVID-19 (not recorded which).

CDR3 bases: TGCAGTGCTAGTTGGACAGGGGTAAATTTCAATCAGCCCCAGCATTTT. Translated: CSASWTGVNFNQPQHF. V is TRBV20-1 and J is TRBJ1-5; 9 nucleotides match TRBD1. Germline V gene data show CDR1 as DFQATT and CDR2 as SNEGSKA (reference sequence). This CDR3 has 16 amino acids. Trimming removed 3 bases from V and 3 bases from J; junction bases left unmatched: 9.